A selection of T cell receptor beta chains follows, all from one sample in a study of blood T cell repertoires in COVID-19. TCRdb keeps only in-frame clones here, not all; method: immunoSEQ multiplex PCR. The table includes 170,000 or so clones, around 86% detected once. Sequenced sample: peripheral blood. The receptors stem from a man aged 60-69 years with COVID-19, enrolled during active disease. The CDR3 runs from the conserved cysteine through the conserved F or W. The D gene is left open where the match is weak. Clone size is stated in some rows and not others, as once, few, many or a class when expanded.

>TRBV11-3|.|TRBJ1-5|.|15
CASSLGQGSNQPQHF
TGTGCCAGCAGCTTAGGGCAGGGTAGCAATCAGCCCCAGCATTTT
>TRBV7-8|few|TRBJ1-3|.|15
CASSLGATSGNTIYF
TGTGCCAGCAGCTTAGGGGCTACCTCTGGAAACACCATATATTTT
>TRBV6-5|.|TRBJ2-1|.|15
CASSPTRGSYNEQFF
TGTGCCAGCAGTCCAACGCGGGGATCCTACAATGAGCAGTTCTTC
>TRBV30|.|TRBJ2-3|TRBD1|17
CAWRAKPGQGNTDTQYF
TGTGCCTGGAGGGCCAAGCCGGGACAGGGTAACACAGATACGCAGTATTTT
>TRBV19|.|TRBJ2-7|.|15
CASSIAGSDSYEQYF
TGTGCCAGTAGTATTGCGGGATCCGACTCCTACGAGCAGTACTTC
>TRBV28|once|TRBJ2-1|.|16
CASSSVGGAPYNEQFF
TGTGCCAGCAGTTCCGTTGGGGGCGCACCCTACAATGAGCAGTTCTTC
>TRBV7-2|.|TRBJ2-2|.|15
CASSRDGGLTGELFF
TGTGCCAGCAGCCGGGACGGGGGGCTCACCGGGGAGCTGTTTTTT
>TRBV6-5|.|TRBJ2-6|.|16
CASSYTTGSGANVLTF
TGTGCCAGCAGTTACACCACAGGGTCTGGGGCCAACGTCCTGACTTTC
>TRBV7-9|.|TRBJ2-7|TRBD1|13
CASSFRGPYEQYF
TGTGCCAGCAGCTTCAGGGGGCCCTACGAGCAGTACTTC
>TRBV18|few|TRBJ1-6|.|15
CASSGAQSYNSPLHF
TGTGCCAGCTCAGGGGCGCAGTCCTATAATTCACCCCTCCACTTT
>TRBV18|.|TRBJ1-2|.|13
CASSLTDSYGYTF
TGTGCCAGCTCCCTGACAGATAGCTATGGCTACACCTTC
>TRBV2|.|TRBJ1-2|.|13
CASSLDSRLGYTF
TGTGCCAGCAGTCTGGACAGCCGTCTTGGCTACACCTTC
>TRBV6-6|.|TRBJ1-1|.|14
CASSYMESNTEAFF
TGTGCCAGCAGTTACATGGAGTCGAACACTGAAGCTTTCTTT